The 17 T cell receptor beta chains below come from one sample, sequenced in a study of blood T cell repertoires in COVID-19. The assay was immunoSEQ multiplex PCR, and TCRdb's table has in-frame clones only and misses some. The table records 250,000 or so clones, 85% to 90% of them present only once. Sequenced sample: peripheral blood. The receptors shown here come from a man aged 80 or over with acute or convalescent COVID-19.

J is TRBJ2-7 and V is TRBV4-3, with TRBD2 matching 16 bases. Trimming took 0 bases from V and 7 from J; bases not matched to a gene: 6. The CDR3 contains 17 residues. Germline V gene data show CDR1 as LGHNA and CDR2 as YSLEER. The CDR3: CASSQDHRGLAGGEQYF. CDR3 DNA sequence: TGCGCCAGCAGCCAAGATCATAGGGGACTAGCGGGAGGGGAGCAGTACTTC.

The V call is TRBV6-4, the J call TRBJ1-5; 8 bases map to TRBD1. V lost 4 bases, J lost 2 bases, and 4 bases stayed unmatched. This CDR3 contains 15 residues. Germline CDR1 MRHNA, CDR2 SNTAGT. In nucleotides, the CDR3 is TGTGCCAGCAGTGCTGGGACAGGTCGCAATCAGCCCCAGCATTTT. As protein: CASSAGTGRNQPQHF.

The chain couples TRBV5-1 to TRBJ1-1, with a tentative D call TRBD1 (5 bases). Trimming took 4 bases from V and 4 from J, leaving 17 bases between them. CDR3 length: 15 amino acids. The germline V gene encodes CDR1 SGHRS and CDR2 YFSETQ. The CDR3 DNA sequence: TGCGCCAGCAGCGGAGTTGATTATGGGGCCACTGAAGCTTTCTTT. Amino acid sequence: CASSGVDYGATEAFF.

This CDR3 reads CASRKSAGVISPLHF. The CDR3 DNA sequence: TGTGCCAGCAGGAAGTCGGCAGGGGTTATTTCACCCCTCCACTTT. The chain has TRBV2 and TRBJ1-6; a weak D match, TRBD1 (6 bases). Germline V CDR1 and CDR2: SNHLY, FYNNEI. Trimming removed 6 bases at V and 9 bases at J, with 18 bases between. The CDR3 totals 15 residues. Based on the CDR3 plus reference TRBV2 and TRBJ1-6, the full variable domain is EPEVTQTPSHQVTQMGQEVILRCVPISNHLYFYWYRQILGQKVEFLVSFYNNEISEKSEIFDDQFSVERPDGSNFTLKIRSTKLEDSAMYFCASRKSAGVISPLHFGNGTRLTVT.

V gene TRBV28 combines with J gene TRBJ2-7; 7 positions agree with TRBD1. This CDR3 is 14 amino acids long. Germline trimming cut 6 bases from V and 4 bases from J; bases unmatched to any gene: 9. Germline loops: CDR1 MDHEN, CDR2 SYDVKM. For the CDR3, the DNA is TGTGCCAGCAGATACACAGGGGTGAGGTACGAGCAGTACTTC. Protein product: CASRYTGVRYEQYF.

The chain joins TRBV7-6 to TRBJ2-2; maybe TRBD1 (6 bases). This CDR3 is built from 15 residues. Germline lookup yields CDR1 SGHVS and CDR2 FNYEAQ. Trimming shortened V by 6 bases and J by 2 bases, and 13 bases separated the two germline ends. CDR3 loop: CASRFETGNTGELFF. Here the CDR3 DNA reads TGTGCCAGCAGGTTCGAGACAGGAAACACCGGGGAGCTGTTTTTT.

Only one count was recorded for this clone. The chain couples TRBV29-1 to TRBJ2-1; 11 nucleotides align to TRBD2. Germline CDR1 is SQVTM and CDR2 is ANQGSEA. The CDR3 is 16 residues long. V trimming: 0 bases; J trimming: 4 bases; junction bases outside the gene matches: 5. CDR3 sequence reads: CSVEDLRLAGYNEQFF. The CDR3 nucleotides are TGCAGCGTTGAAGATCTTCGACTAGCGGGGTACAATGAGCAGTTCTTC.

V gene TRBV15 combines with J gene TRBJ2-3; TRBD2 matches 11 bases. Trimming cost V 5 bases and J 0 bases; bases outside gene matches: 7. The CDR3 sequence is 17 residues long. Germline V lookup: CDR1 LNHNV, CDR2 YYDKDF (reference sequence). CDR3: CATSPWASGRSTDTQYF. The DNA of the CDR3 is TGTGCCACCAGCCCCTGGGCTAGCGGGAGGAGCACAGATACGCAGTATTTT.

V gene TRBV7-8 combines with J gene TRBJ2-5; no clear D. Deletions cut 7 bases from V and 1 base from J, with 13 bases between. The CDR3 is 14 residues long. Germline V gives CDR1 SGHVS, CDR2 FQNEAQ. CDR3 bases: TGTGCCAGCACCCGCCTGGGCAGCCAAGAGACCCAGTACTTC. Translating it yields CASTRLGSQETQYF.

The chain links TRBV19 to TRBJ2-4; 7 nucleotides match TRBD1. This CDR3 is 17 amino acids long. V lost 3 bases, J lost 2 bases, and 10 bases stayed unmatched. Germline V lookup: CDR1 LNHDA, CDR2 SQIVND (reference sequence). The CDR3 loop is CASSIITGVWTKNIQYF. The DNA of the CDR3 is TGTGCCAGTAGTATCATAACAGGGGTCTGGACCAAAAACATTCAGTACTTC.

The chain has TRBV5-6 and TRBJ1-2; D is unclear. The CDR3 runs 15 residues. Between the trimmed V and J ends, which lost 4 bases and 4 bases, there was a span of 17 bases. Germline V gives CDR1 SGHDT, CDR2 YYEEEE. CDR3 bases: TGTGCCAGCAGCCAATCGGGTTCCGGAACCTATGGCTACACCTTC. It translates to CASSQSGSGTYGYTF.

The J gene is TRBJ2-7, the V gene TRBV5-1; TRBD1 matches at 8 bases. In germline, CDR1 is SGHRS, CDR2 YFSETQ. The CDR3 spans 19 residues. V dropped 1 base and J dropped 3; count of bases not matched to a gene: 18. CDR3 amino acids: CASSLFGQGARSGDYEQYF. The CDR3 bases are TGCGCCAGCAGCTTGTTCGGCCAGGGGGCGCGTAGCGGCGACTACGAGCAGTACTTC. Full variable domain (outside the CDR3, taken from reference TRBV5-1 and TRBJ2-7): KAGVTQTPRYLIKTRGQQVTLSCSPISGHRSVSWYQQTPGQGLQFLFEYFSETQRNKGNFPGRFSGRQFSNSRSEMNVSTLELGDSALYLCASSLFGQGARSGDYEQYFGPGTRLTVT.

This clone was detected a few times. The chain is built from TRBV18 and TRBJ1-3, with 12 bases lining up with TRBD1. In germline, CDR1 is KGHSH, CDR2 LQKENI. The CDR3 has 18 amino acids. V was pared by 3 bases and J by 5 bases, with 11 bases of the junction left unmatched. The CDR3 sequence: CASSPGQGARKGRNTIYF. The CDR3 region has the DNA TGTGCCAGCTCACCGGGACAGGGGGCGCGTAAAGGCAGAAACACCATATATTTT. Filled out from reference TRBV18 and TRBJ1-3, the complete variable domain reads NAGVMQNPRHLVRRRGQEARLRCSPMKGHSHVYWYRQLPEEGLKFMVYLQKENIIDESGMPKERFSAEFPKEGPSILRIQQVVRGDSAAYFCASSPGQGARKGRNTIYFGEGSWLTVV.

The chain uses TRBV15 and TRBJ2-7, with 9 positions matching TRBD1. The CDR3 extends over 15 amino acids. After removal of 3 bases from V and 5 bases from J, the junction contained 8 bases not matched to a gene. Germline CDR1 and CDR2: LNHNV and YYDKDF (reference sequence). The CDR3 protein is CATSRGTGRVDEQYF. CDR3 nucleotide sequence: TGTGCCACCAGCAGGGGGACAGGGAGAGTCGACGAGCAGTACTTC.

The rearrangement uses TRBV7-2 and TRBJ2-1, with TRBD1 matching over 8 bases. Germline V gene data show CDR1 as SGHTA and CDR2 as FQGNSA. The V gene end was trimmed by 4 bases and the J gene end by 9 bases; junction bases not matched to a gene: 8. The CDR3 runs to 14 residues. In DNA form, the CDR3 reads TGTGCCAGCAGCTCGCGGACAGGGATTGGTGAGCAGTTCTTC. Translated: CASSSRTGIGEQFF.

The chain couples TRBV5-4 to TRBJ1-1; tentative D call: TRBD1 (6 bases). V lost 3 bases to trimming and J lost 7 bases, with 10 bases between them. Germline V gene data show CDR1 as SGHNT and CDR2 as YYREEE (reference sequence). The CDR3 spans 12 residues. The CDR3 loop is CASSSQDSEAFF. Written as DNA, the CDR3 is TGTGCCAGCAGCTCTCAGGACAGTGAAGCTTTCTTT.

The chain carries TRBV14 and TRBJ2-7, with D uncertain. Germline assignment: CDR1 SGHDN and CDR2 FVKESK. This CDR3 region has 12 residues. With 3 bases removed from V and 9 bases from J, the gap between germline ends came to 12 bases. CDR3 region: CASSHPRRGQYF. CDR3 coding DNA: TGTGCCAGCAGCCACCCCCGGAGAGGGCAGTACTTC. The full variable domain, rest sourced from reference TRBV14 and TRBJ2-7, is EAGVTQFPSHSVIEKGQTVTLRCDPISGHDNLYWYRRVMGKEIKFLLHFVKESKQDESGMPNNRFLAERTGGTYSTLKVQPAELEDSGVYFCASSHPRRGQYFGPGTRLTVT.